Below are 6 T cell receptor beta chains sequenced from a single sample in a study of neurological immune-mediated disorders. Via MiXCR, TCRdb re-called the 5' RACE reads, giving one row per CDR3 protein. The data show approximately 100,000 distinct CDR3 sequences, around 3.6% seen once. The sequencing sample was made of PBMCs. Receptor source: a woman aged 50 to 60 with multiple sclerosis.

This clonotype was detected only a few times. CDR3 region: CASSYRDRGQEQFF. CDR3 in DNA: TGTGCCAGCAGTTACAGGGACAGGGGGCAGGAGCAGTTCTTC. This chain joins TRBV6-2 or TRBV6-3 and TRBJ2-1, with 12 bases fitting TRBD1. The CDR3 consists of 14 residues. J gave up 10 bases and V 2 bases, and 3 bases lay outside the gene matches. Germline V lookup: CDR1 MNHEY, CDR2 SVGEGT.

This clonotype was seen repeatedly, ten times or more. The V gene is TRBV11-2, the J gene TRBJ2-1, with TRBD2 matching 8 bases. Per the germline V gene, CDR1 is SGHAT and CDR2 is FQNNGV. The CDR3 has 15 amino acids. Germline trimming cut 3 bases from V and 4 bases from J; bases unmatched to any gene: 5. Here the CDR3 reads CASSLGRGGYNEQFF. The DNA for the CDR3 is TGTGCCAGCAGCTTGGGTCGGGGGGGATACAATGAGCAGTTCTTC.

This clonotype was seen many times. This sequence joins TRBV20-1 and TRBJ2-1; weak D call: TRBD2 (6 bases). Trimming stripped 6 bases from V and 4 bases from J, with 19 bases between. The germline V gene has CDR1 DFQATT and CDR2 SNEGSKA (reference sequence). This CDR3 region has 15 residues. The CDR3 region is CSAKPWGVGYNEQFF. CDR3 in DNA: TGCAGTGCCAAGCCCTGGGGGGTGGGATACAATGAGCAGTTCTTC.

This clonotype came up many times. This chain links TRBV27 with TRBJ2-1; 8 nucleotides line up with TRBD2. Looked up from germline, CDR1 is MNHEY and CDR2 is SMNVEV (reference sequence). V shed 4 bases, J shed 2 bases, and the junction held 4 bases outside the gene matches. The CDR3 is made up of 15 amino acids. CDR3 nucleotides: TGTGCCAGCAGTTCGGGACTAGTAACCTACAATGAGCAGTTCTTC. This translates into CASSSGLVTYNEQFF.

There are many counts of this clonotype. The CDR3, as DNA: TGTGCCAGCAGCTTAGAATCTGCGGGTTCACCCCTCCACTTT. Amino acid sequence: CASSLESAGSPLHF. The chain links TRBV11-2 to TRBJ1-6; D gene uncertain. Germline values: CDR1 SGHAT, CDR2 FQNNGV. V was pared by 0 bases and J by 9 bases, with 9 bases between. The CDR3 consists of 14 residues.

This clonotype has at least ten counts. Written as DNA, the CDR3 is TGTGCCAGCTCCCGGGGGGGCGCTACGCAGTATTTT. It is translated as CASSRGGATQYF. The rearrangement uses TRBV7-6 and TRBJ2-3; 8 bases match TRBD2. The ends lost 8 bases at V and 8 bases at J; junction bases unmatched: 6. The CDR3 runs 12 residues. The germline CDR1 and CDR2 sequences are SGHVS and FNYEAQ.